This T cell receptor beta chain was identified in a study of human T cells and chemical hapten exposure. Single cDNA molecules in the library carried unique molecular identifiers attached during preparation. TCRdb re-analysed the RACE reads in MiXCR, keeping a single row per CDR3 protein. Found here are about 380,000 distinct CDR3 sequences, 4.5% to 6% of them singletons; the top ten hold approximately 2.4%. General observations from the study: PT1 expanded TCR counts and patch test score were linked, and their correlation was positive.

The V gene lost 5 bases and the J gene lost 5 bases, with 10 bases spanning the gap. CDR1 is SEHNR, CDR2 FQNEAQ, per germline (reference sequence). The CDR3 runs 13 residues. Notes on this clonotype: As yet, its antigen is unknown.

Stated time point: pre-sensitization, week 0. The sample's treatment: therapeutic diphenylcyclopropenone sensitization with weekly scalp DPC. Sequences were derived from whole blood, sampled in connection with sensitization to the hapten diphenylcyclopropenone (DPC). V is TRBV7-9 and J is TRBJ2-1, with D unclear. The TCR comes from a woman aged 50 to 65 with alopecia areata. Some clones in this sample may be carry-over from other donors' samples. DNA for the CDR3: TGTGCCAGCAGCCTGAACGGAGACAATGAGCAGTTCTTC. Translating gives CASSLNGDNEQFF.